A single sample gave rise to the 26 T cell receptor beta chains below, sequenced in a study of T cells in Graves' hyperthyroidism and ophthalmopathy. TCR beta CDR3 regions were amplified from RNA transcripts. The TCR CDR3 first-round RT-PCR relied on the HTBI primer set. TCRdb fed the multiplex PCR reads into MiXCR, producing one record per CDR3 protein. The table shows fewer than 400,000 distinct CDR3 sequences, with around 15% occurring only once. The sequenced sample consisted of blood. The receptors were sampled from a man aged 50 to 59 with Graves' ophthalmopathy.

This clonotype was observed many times. The chain couples TRBV6-2 or TRBV6-3 to TRBJ2-7; TRBD1 matches 9 bases. CDR1 and CDR2 (germline): MNHEY, SVGEGT. V was clipped by 6 bases and J by 6 bases; unmatched bases: 9. This CDR3 region has 14 residues. The CDR3 sequence is CASRLPGTGREQYF. CDR3 in DNA: TGTGCCAGCAGGTTACCCGGGACAGGGCGCGAGCAGTACTTC.

There are many counts of this clonotype. The V call is TRBV11-1, the J call TRBJ2-5; 12 nucleotides align to TRBD2. Trimming cost V 1 base and J 4 bases; bases outside gene matches: 10. Germline V lookup: CDR1 SGHAT, CDR2 FQDESV (reference sequence). This CDR3 contains 18 residues. CDR3 DNA sequence: TGTGCCAGCAGCTTAGTCGTCGAGACTAGCGGGAGACGAGAGACCCAGTACTTC. Encoded protein: CASSLVVETSGRRETQYF. The variable domain in full, completed from reference TRBV11-1 and TRBJ2-5, reads EAEVAQSPRYKITEKSQAVAFWCDPISGHATLYWYRQILGQGPELLVQFQDESVVDDSQLPKDRFSAERLKGVDSTLKIQPAELGDSAMYLCASSLVVETSGRRETQYFGPGTRLLVL.

This clonotype was observed many times. This chain uses TRBV6-1 with TRBJ2-5; TRBD1 matches 9 bases. CDR3 length: 18 amino acids. After removal of 5 bases from V and 5 bases from J, the junction contained 18 bases not matched to a gene. From germline, CDR1 is MNHNS and CDR2 SASEGT. In DNA, the CDR3 is TGTGCCAGCAGTTACGAGGCCCCGGACAGGGGAGGAGGGGAGACCCAGTACTTC. As protein: CASSYEAPDRGGGETQYF.

The CDR3, as DNA: TGTGCCAGCAGCGGGAGCAGGGGGCAGGAGCAAGAGACCCAGTACTTC. Amino acid sequence: CASSGSRGQEQETQYF. V usage is TRBV9 and J usage is TRBJ2-5; 8 nucleotides agree with TRBD1. The CDR3 is 16 residues long. CDR1 is SGDLS, CDR2 YYNGEE, per germline. V lost 3 bases to trimming and J lost 2 bases; unmatched junction nucleotides: 9.

The chain employs TRBV20-1 and TRBJ2-1; D is ambiguous. The ends were cut back, 3 bases at V and 4 bases at J, with 13 bases in the middle. CDR3 length equals 14 residues. Germline values: CDR1 DFQATT, CDR2 SNEGSKA (reference sequence). CDR3 DNA sequence: TGCAGTGCTAGTCCCTACAAACCTTACAATGAGCAGTTCTTC. This gives the protein CSASPYKPYNEQFF.

The chain employs TRBV6-2 or TRBV6-3 and TRBJ1-5; D is uncertain. Germline-derived CDR1 and CDR2 are MNHEY and SVGEGT. The CDR3 runs 14 residues. V lost 2 bases to trimming and J lost 0 bases, with 5 bases between them. This CDR3 reads CASSYGDSNQPQHF. In nucleotides, the CDR3 is TGTGCCAGCAGTTACGGGGATAGCAATCAGCCCCAGCATTTT.

Only a few counts were recorded for this clonotype. The V call is TRBV25-1, the J call TRBJ2-1; D may correspond to TRBD1 or TRBD2 (5 bases each). Germline lookup yields CDR1 MGHDK and CDR2 SYGVNS. The CDR3 loop spans 17 amino acids. Trimming stripped 3 bases from V and 7 bases from J, with 22 bases between. DNA of the CDR3: TGTGCCAGCAGTGAGTCCTTGATGGGGCGAGGGAAGAATGAGCAGTTCTTC. This sequence encodes CASSESLMGRGKNEQFF.

The V call is TRBV29-1, the J call TRBJ1-2, with TRBD1 identical over 8 bases. CDR3 size: 14 residues. The V gene's germline CDR1 is SQVTM and CDR2 ANQGSEA. V lost 6 bases to trimming and J lost 5 bases; unmatched junction nucleotides: 11. The CDR3 spells CSVRPTDRGYGYTF. CDR3 DNA: TGCAGCGTGCGCCCTACAGACAGGGGATATGGCTACACCTTC. Combining the CDR3 with reference TRBV29-1 and TRBJ1-2 gives the whole variable domain SAVISQKPSRDICQRGTSLTIQCQVDSQVTMMFWYRQQPGQSLTLIATANQGSEATYESGFVIDKFPISRPNLTFSTLTVSNMSPEDSSIYLCSVRPTDRGYGYTFGSGTRLTVV.

Ten or more counts support this clonotype. The gene calls are TRBV19 and TRBJ1-1; D is unresolved. CDR1 and CDR2 from the germline V gene are LNHDA and SQIVND (reference sequence). The ends were cut back, 6 bases at V and 1 base at J, with 3 bases in the middle. This CDR3 is built from 11 residues. The chain's CDR3 is CASRENTEAFF. The CDR3 bases are TGTGCCAGTAGGGAGAACACTGAAGCTTTCTTT.

This clonotype was seen at least ten times. The V and J genes are TRBV9 and TRBJ1-1, with D possibly being TRBD1 (5 bases). Germline V gene sequence: CDR1 SGDLS, CDR2 YYNGEE. Trimming removed 3 bases at V and 0 bases at J, with 12 bases between. The CDR3 is made up of 15 amino acids. CDR3 bases: TGTGCCAGCAGCGATGACGGACACATGAACACTGAAGCTTTCTTT. Translation gives CASSDDGHMNTEAFF.

This clonotype appeared many times. The chain uses TRBV10-3 and TRBJ2-7; 9 nucleotides match TRBD1. The V gene's germline CDR1 is ENHRY and CDR2 SYGVKD. The CDR3 is 17 amino acids. With 5 bases clipped from V and 1 base from J, the junction kept 12 bases outside the gene matches. The CDR3 nucleotides are TGTGCCATCAGTACCTCGCGGGGGACAGGGAGTTCCTACGAGCAGTACTTC. It is translated as CAISTSRGTGSSYEQYF.

This clonotype came up many times. The chain uses TRBV30 and TRBJ2-2; a weak D match, TRBD2 (5 bases). The CDR3 length is 17 residues. Trimming took off 0 bases at V and 7 bases at J, with 21 bases between the two ends. The germline V gene has CDR1 GTSNPN and CDR2 SVGIG (reference sequence). The CDR3 protein is CAWSVFRWEQAIGELFF. The CDR3 DNA sequence: TGTGCCTGGAGTGTATTTAGGTGGGAGCAGGCGATCGGGGAGCTGTTTTTT.

At least ten counts were recorded for this clonotype. The chain combines TRBV13 with TRBJ2-5, with 8 positions matching TRBD2. This CDR3 has 14 residues. Germline-derived CDR1 and CDR2 are PRHDT and FYEKMQ (reference sequence). V lost 5 bases, J lost 2 bases, and 4 bases stayed unmatched. This CDR3 is CASSPGLAQETQYF. The CDR3 DNA reads TGTGCCAGCAGCCCCGGACTAGCACAAGAGACCCAGTACTTC.

This clonotype was detected many times. The genes are TRBV7-3 and TRBJ2-2, with 7 bases lining up with TRBD1. This CDR3 has 14 amino acids. Per the germline V gene, CDR1 is SGHTA and CDR2 is FQGTGA. V lost 5 bases to trimming and J lost 4 bases; unmatched junction nucleotides: 4. The CDR3 reads CASSRQGSTGELFF. The CDR3 DNA sequence: TGTGCCAGCAGCAGACAGGGTAGCACCGGGGAGCTGTTTTTT. The whole variable domain, remainder taken from reference TRBV7-3 and TRBJ2-2, is GAGVSQTPSNKVTEKGKYVELRCDPISGHTALYWYRQSLGQGPEFLIYFQGTGAADDSGLPNDRFFAVRPEGSVSTLKIQRTERGDSAVYLCASSRQGSTGELFFGEGSRLTVL.

The count of this clonotype is one. This chain connects TRBV18 to TRBJ1-2, with TRBD1 as a possible D gene (5 bases). The CDR3 contains 15 residues. Deletions cut 6 bases from V and 6 bases from J, with 20 bases between. Germline V gene sequence: CDR1 KGHSH, CDR2 LQKENI. The CDR3 DNA reads TGTGCCAGCTCGCCGACGACAGAACCTATGCATGGCTACACCTTC. Encoded protein: CASSPTTEPMHGYTF.

The chain employs TRBV7-9 and TRBJ2-7; D not resolved. This CDR3 region has 18 residues. Trimming took off 2 bases at V and 6 bases at J, with 26 bases between the two ends. Germline V lookup: CDR1 SEHNR, CDR2 FQNEAQ (reference sequence). CDR3 sequence: CASSLRKGSKGVVTEQYF. The CDR3 DNA follows: TGTGCCAGCAGCTTACGAAAGGGTTCTAAGGGTGTGGTTACCGAGCAGTACTTC.

The rearrangement joins TRBV24-1 to TRBJ2-1, with D tentatively TRBD2 (6 bases). Germline V gene data show CDR1 as KGHDR and CDR2 as SFDVKD. The CDR3 runs to 12 residues. Trimming shortened V by 9 bases and J by 12 bases, and 17 bases separated the two germline ends. CDR3 nucleotides: TGTGCCACCTCTGAACTGTACGGGGGGCAGTTCTTC. This encodes CATSELYGGQFF.

This clonotype appeared many times. This chain joins TRBV13 and TRBJ2-5; D uncertain. The CDR3 totals 13 residues. Trimming cost V 5 bases and J 2 bases, with 9 bases left between them. The germline V gene encodes CDR1 PRHDT and CDR2 FYEKMQ (reference sequence). The CDR3 loop reads CASSETAQETQYF. The CDR3 DNA follows: TGTGCCAGCAGCGAAACAGCTCAAGAGACCCAGTACTTC.

Many counts were recorded for this clonotype. The chain couples TRBV7-9 to TRBJ2-1; 14 bases align to TRBD2. Germline V gene sequence: CDR1 SEHNR, CDR2 FQNEAQ (reference sequence). This CDR3 region has 13 residues. Trimming took 11 bases from V and 11 from J; bases not matched to a gene: 8. The CDR3 region has the DNA TGTGCCGGCCAGACTAGCGGGAGGGACCAGCAGTTCTTC. Encoded protein: CAGQTSGRDQQFF.

This clonotype appeared many times. The rearrangement links TRBV11-2 to TRBJ2-1; 14 nucleotides line up with TRBD2. Trimming removed 5 bases from V and 2 bases from J; junction bases left unmatched: 8. This CDR3 spans 18 amino acids. Germline V gene lookup returns CDR1 SGHAT and CDR2 FQNNGV. CDR3 residues: CASSAGTSGRSAYNEQFF. The CDR3 DNA is TGTGCCAGCAGCGCCGGGACTAGCGGGAGATCGGCCTACAATGAGCAGTTCTTC.

This clonotype has at least ten counts. The chain carries TRBV20-1 and TRBJ1-2, with a weak D call TRBD1 (6 bases). Germline lookup yields CDR1 DFQATT and CDR2 SNEGSKA (reference sequence). V was shortened by 5 bases and J by 7 bases, with 14 bases between the two germline ends. This CDR3 spans 12 amino acids. This CDR3 is CSAGGGRGGYTF. The DNA of the CDR3 is TGCAGTGCTGGTGGGGGGCGAGGTGGCTACACCTTC.

This clonotype was found many times. This rearrangement joins TRBV10-3 to TRBJ1-6, with a possible D match to TRBD1 (6 bases). This CDR3 spans 17 amino acids. CDR1 ENHRY and CDR2 SYGVKD come from the germline V gene. Trimming pared 6 bases from V and 3 bases from J, leaving 18 bases between. The CDR3 reads CAISLRQAGDYNSPLHF. The CDR3 DNA reads TGTGCCATCAGCCTCAGACAGGCAGGGGACTATAATTCACCCCTCCACTTT.

This clonotype was detected many times. The J gene is TRBJ2-7, the V gene TRBV20-1, with TRBD1 matching 9 bases. This CDR3 is built from 14 residues. Germline V gives CDR1 DFQATT, CDR2 SNEGSKA (reference sequence). V shed 5 bases, J shed 1 base, and the junction held 6 bases outside the gene matches. The CDR3, as DNA: TGCAGTGCTCTGGGACAGGGAGGTTCCTACGAGCAGTACTTC. This translates into CSALGQGGSYEQYF.

J is TRBJ2-3 and V is TRBV11-2; 8 nucleotides agree with TRBD2. The CDR3 is 15 amino acids. The J segment lost 5 bases and the V segment lost 3 bases, leaving 7 bases of the junction unmatched. Germline loops: CDR1 SGHAT, CDR2 FQNNGV. CDR3 sequence: CASSFESGREDTQYF. CDR3 DNA: TGTGCCAGCAGCTTTGAGAGCGGGAGAGAAGATACGCAGTATTTT.

In its sample, this clonotype was seen a few times. This chain joins TRBV20-1 and TRBJ2-7; 12 nucleotides align to TRBD2. This CDR3 is built from 14 residues. V lost 1 base to trimming and J lost 3 bases; unmatched junction nucleotides: 1. In germline, CDR1 is DFQATT, CDR2 SNEGSKA (reference sequence). CDR3 sequence reads: CSARGLAGDYEQYF. As DNA, the CDR3 is TGCAGTGCTAGAGGACTAGCGGGAGACTACGAGCAGTACTTC.

Ten or more counts support this clonotype. V gene TRBV6-1 combines with J gene TRBJ2-5; D is ambiguous. This CDR3 comprises 16 residues. Germline V lookup: CDR1 MNHNS, CDR2 SASEGT. V was pared by 6 bases and J by 4 bases, with 21 bases between. The CDR3 protein is CASSTVIGPVPETQYF. In DNA form, the CDR3 reads TGTGCCAGCAGCACCGTTATTGGGCCTGTCCCAGAGACCCAGTACTTC.